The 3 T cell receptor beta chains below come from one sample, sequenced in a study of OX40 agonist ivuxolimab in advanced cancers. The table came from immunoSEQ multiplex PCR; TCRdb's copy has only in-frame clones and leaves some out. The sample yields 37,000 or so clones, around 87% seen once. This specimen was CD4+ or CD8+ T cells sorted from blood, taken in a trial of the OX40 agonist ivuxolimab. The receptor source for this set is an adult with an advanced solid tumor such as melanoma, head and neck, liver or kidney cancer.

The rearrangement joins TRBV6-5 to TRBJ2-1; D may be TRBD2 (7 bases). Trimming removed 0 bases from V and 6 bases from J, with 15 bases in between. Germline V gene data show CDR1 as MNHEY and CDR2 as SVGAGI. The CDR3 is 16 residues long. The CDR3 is CASSYSRWGGRNEQFF. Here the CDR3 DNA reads TGTGCCAGCAGTTACTCCAGGTGGGGGGGCCGCAATGAGCAGTTCTTC.

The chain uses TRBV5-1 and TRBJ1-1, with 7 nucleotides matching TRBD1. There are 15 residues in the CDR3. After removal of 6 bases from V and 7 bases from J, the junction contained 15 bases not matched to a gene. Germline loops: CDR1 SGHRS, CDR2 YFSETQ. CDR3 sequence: CASTLAGSTGVEAFF. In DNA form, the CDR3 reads TGCGCCAGCACCCTTGCGGGCTCTACAGGGGTTGAAGCTTTCTTT.

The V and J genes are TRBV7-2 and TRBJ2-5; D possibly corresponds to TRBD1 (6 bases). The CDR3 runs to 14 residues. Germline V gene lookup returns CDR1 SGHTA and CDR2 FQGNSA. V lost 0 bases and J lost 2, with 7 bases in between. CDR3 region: CASSLARGQETQYF. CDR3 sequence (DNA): TGTGCCAGCAGCTTAGCGAGGGGGCAAGAGACCCAGTACTTC.